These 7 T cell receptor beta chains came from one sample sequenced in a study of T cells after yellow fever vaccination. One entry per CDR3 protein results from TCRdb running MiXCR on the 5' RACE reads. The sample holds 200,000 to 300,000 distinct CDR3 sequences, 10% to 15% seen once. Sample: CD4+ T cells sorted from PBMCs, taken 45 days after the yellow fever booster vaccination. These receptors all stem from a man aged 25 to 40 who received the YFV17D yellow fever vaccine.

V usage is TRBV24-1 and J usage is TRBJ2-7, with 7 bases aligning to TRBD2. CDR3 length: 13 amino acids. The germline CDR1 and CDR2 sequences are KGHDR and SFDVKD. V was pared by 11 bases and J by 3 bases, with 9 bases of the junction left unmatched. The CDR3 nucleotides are TGTGCCAGTCGACCCAGCGGGGACTACGAGCAGTACTTC. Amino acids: CASRPSGDYEQYF.

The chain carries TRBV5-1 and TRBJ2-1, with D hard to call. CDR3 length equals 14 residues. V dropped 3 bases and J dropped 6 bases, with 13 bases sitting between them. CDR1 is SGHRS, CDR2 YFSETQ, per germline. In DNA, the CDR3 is TGCGCCAGCAGCTCCGCCTCCGTCTCCAATGAGCAGTTCTTC. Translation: CASSSASVSNEQFF.

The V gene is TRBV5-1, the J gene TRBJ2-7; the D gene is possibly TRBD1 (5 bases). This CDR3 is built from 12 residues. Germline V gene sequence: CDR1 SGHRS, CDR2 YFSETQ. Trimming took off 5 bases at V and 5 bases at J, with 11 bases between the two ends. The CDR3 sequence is CASRQGVNEQYF. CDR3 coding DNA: TGCGCCAGCAGGCAGGGCGTCAACGAGCAGTACTTC. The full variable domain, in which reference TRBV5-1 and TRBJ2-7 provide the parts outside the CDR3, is KAGVTQTPRYLIKTRGQQVTLSCSPISGHRSVSWYQQTPGQGLQFLFEYFSETQRNKGNFPGRFSGRQFSNSRSEMNVSTLELGDSALYLCASRQGVNEQYFGPGTRLTVT.

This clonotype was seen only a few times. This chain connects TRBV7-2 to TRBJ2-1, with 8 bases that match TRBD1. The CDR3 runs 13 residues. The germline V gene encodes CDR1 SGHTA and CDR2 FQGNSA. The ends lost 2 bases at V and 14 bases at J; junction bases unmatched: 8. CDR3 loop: CASSLTPGGHEFF. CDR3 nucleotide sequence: TGTGCCAGCAGCTTAACCCCAGGGGGCCATGAGTTCTTC.

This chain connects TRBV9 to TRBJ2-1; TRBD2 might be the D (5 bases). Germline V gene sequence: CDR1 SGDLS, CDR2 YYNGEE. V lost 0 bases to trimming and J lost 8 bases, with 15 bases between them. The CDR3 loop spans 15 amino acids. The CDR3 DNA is TGTGCCAGCAGCGTAGTTTCTAGCTTAAGGGATGAGCAGTTCTTC. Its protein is CASSVVSSLRDEQFF.

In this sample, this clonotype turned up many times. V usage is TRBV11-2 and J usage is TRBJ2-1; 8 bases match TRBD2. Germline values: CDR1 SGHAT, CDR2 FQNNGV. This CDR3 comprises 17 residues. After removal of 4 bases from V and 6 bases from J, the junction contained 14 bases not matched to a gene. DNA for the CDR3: TGTGCCAGCAGCTCCGCTCTACCTAGCGGGCGTATCAATGAGCAGTTCTTC. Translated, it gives CASSSALPSGRINEQFF. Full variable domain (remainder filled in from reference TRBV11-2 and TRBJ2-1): EAGVAQSPRYKIIEKRQSVAFWCNPISGHATLYWYQQILGQGPKLLIQFQNNGVVDDSQLPKDRFSAERLKGVDSTLKIQPAKLEDSAVYLCASSSALPSGRINEQFFGPGTRLTVL.

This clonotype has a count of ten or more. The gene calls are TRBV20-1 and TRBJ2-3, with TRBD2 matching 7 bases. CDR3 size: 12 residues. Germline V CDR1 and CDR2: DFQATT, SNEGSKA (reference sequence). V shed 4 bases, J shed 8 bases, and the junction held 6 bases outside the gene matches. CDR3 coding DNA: TGCAGTGCTACCCGGACTAGTGGTACGCAGTATTTT. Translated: CSATRTSGTQYF.